This TCR beta chain appears in the sequencing data of a study of T cell changes during pregnancy in multiple sclerosis (dated by TCRdb to the late 2010s). About the full investigation: The study examined how the T cell repertoire changed over the course of pregnancy in women with multiple sclerosis.

Libraries were made using the immunoSEQ multiplex PCR assay. The table was pulled from immuneACCESS by TCRdb, which kept in-frame rearrangements only. Such tables lose some clones; where checked, under half of the loss comes from unresolved V genes, and the rest has no known cause. In this sample the table shows about 39,000 clones, 91% of which occur a single time. Just under 2% of the sample belongs to the ten largest clones. The germline V gene encodes CDR1 SEHNR and CDR2 FQNEAQ (reference sequence). Reading from cysteine to phenylalanine, the CDR3 counts 14 amino acids. Only the CDR3 part of the read is kept: 42 bases, read in frame from the first base. Unmatched junction bases come to 3, with V trimmed by 2 bases and J by 3 bases. Worth noting for this clone: Its antigen has not been determined. Per-nucleotide qualities are absent, and no much larger clonotype sits a single base away.

Sequences were derived from CD4+ T cells from peripheral blood mononuclear cells, sampled after pregnancy. In this chain, TRBV7-9 is recombined with TRBJ2-7; 8 of the junction bases match TRBD2. The receptor was derived from a female donor in good health, enrolled as a control in a pregnancy study. The DNA sequence is TGTGCCAGCAGCTTATTAGGGACTAGCTACGAGCAGTACTTC. Its coded protein is CASSLLGTSYEQYF.